Listed here are 6 T cell receptor beta chains from one sample, sequenced in a study of T cell responses to AZD1222 COVID-19 vaccine. Measured with immunoSEQ multiplex PCR; TCRdb has only the in-frame clones, and not every one. The data hold around 100,000 clones, with approximately 90% observed a single time. The material sequenced was peripheral blood, taken on day 0 of AZD1222 vaccination. These receptor sequences come from an adult in good health.

The CDR3 nucleotides are TGCGCCAGCAGCTCATACGGGACGGATTATGGCTACACCTTC. Translating gives CASSSYGTDYGYTF. The rearrangement links TRBV4-3 to TRBJ1-2; TRBD1 might be the D (5 bases). Deletions cut 5 bases from V and 5 bases from J, with 15 bases between. The CDR3 length is 14 residues. Germline CDR1 reads LGHNA; CDR2 reads YSLEER.

This clone has more than one count but fewer than ten. V gene TRBV5-1 combines with J gene TRBJ1-2, with 8 bases fitting TRBD1. The V segment lost 2 bases and the J segment 0 bases; nucleotides outside the gene matches: 3. Germline CDR1 and CDR2: SGHRS and YFSETQ. The CDR3 has 15 residues. The CDR3 DNA is TGCGCCAGCAGCTTACAGGGGGAATCTAACTATGGCTACACCTTC. Protein product: CASSLQGESNYGYTF.

The chain combines TRBV6-2 or TRBV6-3 with TRBJ2-7, with D maybe TRBD1 (6 bases). The CDR3 is 16 amino acids. Germline CDR1 MNHEY, CDR2 SVGEGT. V was pared by 1 base and J by 1 base, with 14 bases between. CDR3 DNA: TGTGCCAGCAGTTACTTCCCAGGGGCAGTATCCTACGAGCAGTACTTC. This codes for CASSYFPGAVSYEQYF.

This clone turned up a few times. V usage is TRBV24-1 and J usage is TRBJ1-5; D gene unclear. CDR1 is KGHDR, CDR2 SFDVKD, per germline. The CDR3 loop spans 13 amino acids. The V gene lost 4 bases and the J gene lost 4 bases, with 7 bases spanning the gap. The chain's CDR3 is CATSEGWNQPQHF. Here the CDR3 DNA reads TGTGCCACCAGTGAAGGTTGGAATCAGCCCCAGCATTTT.

The CDR3 nucleotides are TGTGCCAGCAGGGGGGTCACAGATACGCAGTATTTT. This encodes CASRGVTDTQYF. The V gene is TRBV2, the J gene TRBJ2-3; D might be TRBD1 or TRBD2, each matching 5 bases. Germline CDR1 and CDR2: SNHLY and FYNNEI. The CDR3 contains 12 residues. The V end lost 6 bases, the J end lost 2 bases, and 6 bases lay between the germline ends.

The chain joins TRBV7-2 to TRBJ2-7, with unresolved D. There are 14 residues in the CDR3. V lost 2 bases to trimming and J lost 5 bases, with 13 bases between them. Germline loops: CDR1 SGHTA, CDR2 FQGNSA. The DNA of the CDR3 is TGTGCCAGCAGCTTAAGGGCCATAGAGAACGAGCAGTACTTC. The encoded protein is CASSLRAIENEQYF.